The T cell receptor (beta chain) described here comes from a study of blood T cell repertoires in COVID-19. Study background: Samples representing acute and convalescent COVID-19 were sourced from the United States, Italy and Spain.

This CDR3 has 19 residues. The germline CDR1 and CDR2 sequences are SGHNT and YYREEE (reference sequence). Trimming at V came to 4 bases and at J to 0 bases, leaving 10 bases not matched to a gene. Participants reported their clinical history, and cohort assignment relied on those reports. Per the original data handling: Quantification of nucleated cells was approximated via reference gene primer amplification. The protocol was immunoSEQ multiplex PCR, while the TCRdb copy is restricted to in-frame clones and leaves out a portion. From that table come the V and J calls and clone size; the DNA was used to work out D and trimming. The sample shows some 250,000 clones, approximately 90% of them seen only once.

This clonotype was obtained from a human donor in a cohort exposed to, infected with or recovered from COVID-19 (not recorded which). The donor label of this sample is uncertain. V usage is TRBV5-4 and J usage is TRBJ2-1, with TRBD2 identical over 13 bases. Sequences were obtained from PBMCs or T cells enriched from blood (not recorded which). In DNA form, the CDR3 reads TGTGCCAGCAGCAGTACCGGACTAGCGGGGGCGAGCTCCTACAATGAGCAGTTCTTC. Its protein is CASSSTGLAGASSYNEQFF.